These T cell receptor beta chains were read from a single sample in a study of control samples from healthy donors and cancer patients. Method: immunoSEQ multiplex PCR; TCRdb's copy keeps in-frame clones and lacks some. The table lists over 200,000 clones, roughly 80% of them singletons. The sample was PBMCs. The receptors come from a woman between 55 and 75 years old with lung cancer. The CDR3 runs from the conserved cysteine through the conserved F or W.

v_call	j_call	cdr3_aa
TRBV2	TRBJ1-5	CASSRDPGPQPQHF
TRBV4-1	TRBJ2-3	CASSQIPGDATDTQYF
TRBV12-3/TRBV12-4	TRBJ1-3	CASSQMANTIYF
TRBV7-8	TRBJ2-1	CASSQSPWGNEQFF
TRBV5-4	TRBJ2-2	CASSFAGGATGELFF
TRBV2	TRBJ2-5	CASRGETGQETQYF
TRBV28	TRBJ2-1	CASSFYGRGLYNEQFF
TRBV6-5	TRBJ1-1	CASRPTATDTEAFF
TRBV10-3	TRBJ1-3	CAISESGGGMTGNTIYF
TRBV5-1	TRBJ2-2	CASNQGNTGELFF
TRBV3-1/TRBV3-2	TRBJ2-1	CASSQDWAGTPYNEQFF
TRBV10-3	TRBJ1-1	CAISVQDGEAFF
TRBV19	TRBJ2-7	CASREGQGMGEQYF
TRBV20-1	TRBJ1-6	CSASPIRGQKTPLHF
TRBV19	TRBJ1-1	CASSIVGRDTEAFF
TRBV19	TRBJ1-2	CASSIGGDYGYTF
TRBV11-2	TRBJ2-7	CASSPGRNSYEQYF
TRBV12-5	TRBJ2-3	CASGLVGGATDTQYF
TRBV19	TRBJ2-6	CASSIEGRHSGANVLTF
TRBV5-1	TRBJ2-1	CASSSVRDRGSYNEQFF
TRBV5-1	TRBJ1-1	CASSLGGTGGNTEAFF
TRBV6-2/TRBV6-3	TRBJ2-7	CASSSDPSRDTYEQYF
TRBV5-8	TRBJ2-5	CASSHHGRSTQETQYF
TRBV19	TRBJ1-5	CASVTGGSNQPQHF
TRBV5-4	TRBJ1-1	CASNQGQDDTEAFF
TRBV29-1	TRBJ1-2	CSVDPRVGGYTF
TRBV6-5	TRBJ2-1	CASKRGVSSYNEQFF
TRBV6-6	TRBJ1-6	CASSYEERDASPLHF
TRBV6-5	TRBJ1-1	CASRGTGANTEAFF
TRBV7-9	TRBJ1-1	CASSFPRQGVDTEAFF
TRBV5-1	TRBJ2-7	CASGHGISYEQYF
TRBV5-6	TRBJ2-7	CASSVTGQGFYEQYF
TRBV27	TRBJ1-1	CASSLERNTEAFF
TRBV6-6	TRBJ2-6	CASGPGVPGANVLTF
TRBV5-1	TRBJ1-5	CASKAEGGGNQPQHF
TRBV4-1	TRBJ2-4	CASSQDRFAASGENIQYF
TRBV2	TRBJ1-1	CASSAGHPGNTEAFF
TRBV4-1	TRBJ2-5	CASRQRGGIFQETQYF
TRBV25-1	TRBJ2-6	CASSAGPLGLTF
TRBV5-8	TRBJ2-2	CASRGTGNTGELFF
TRBV28	TRBJ2-7	CASSLGGESPGEQYF
TRBV29-1	TRBJ1-1	CSVERGPSEAFF
TRBV24-1	TRBJ1-3	CATSDSSDRIVSGNTIYF
TRBV6-2/TRBV6-3	TRBJ2-2	CASSYSTGRNTGELFF
TRBV5-4	TRBJ1-5	CASSRMDRGQGNQPQHF
TRBV14	TRBJ1-6	CASSQEVHNSPLHF
TRBV6-6	TRBJ2-1	CASRRATVYNEQFF
TRBV19	TRBJ2-5	CASSSRNQETQYF
TRBV7-9	TRBJ2-7	CASSLSGVYEQYF
TRBV10-3	TRBJ1-2	CAISSADYGYTF
TRBV3-1/TRBV3-2	TRBJ1-2	CASSQGLESYGYTF
TRBV9	TRBJ2-5	CASSVGPGETQYF